These T cell receptor beta chains were read from a single sample in a study of a mutant IDH1 vaccine in newly diagnosed glioma. Antigens for these TCRs are unknown. Generated by immunoSEQ multiplex PCR, the TCRdb table keeps only in-frame clones and is missing some. The sample holds 50,000 to 70,000 clones; 80% to 85% are singletons and the top ten take around 4.6%. This specimen consisted of PBMCs, obtained from a glioma patient whose treatment included an IDH1 peptide vaccine. These receptors were obtained from a man aged 25-45 years with glioma. CDR3s include the opening cysteine and the closing phenylalanine or tryptophan.

v_gene: TRBV30
j_gene: TRBJ2-1
len: 14
CDR3aa: CAWSAGLAKDEQFF

v_gene: TRBV28
j_gene: TRBJ2-1
len: 15
CDR3aa: CASSSTGTGNNEQFF

v_gene: TRBV28
j_gene: TRBJ1-5
len: 15
CDR3aa: CASSLGGPSNQPQHF

v_gene: TRBV7-9
j_gene: TRBJ1-3
len: 15
CDR3aa: CASSRWDSSGNTIYF

v_gene: TRBV19
j_gene: TRBJ1-2
len: 14
CDR3aa: CASSPTGGWYGYTF

v_gene: TRBV5-1
j_gene: TRBJ2-7
len: 13
CDR3aa: CASSLAGAHEQYF

v_gene: TRBV2
j_gene: TRBJ1-5
len: 13
CDR3aa: CASSGDREISQHF

v_gene: TRBV7-8
j_gene: TRBJ2-4
len: 17
CDR3aa: CASSLSEGWLAKNIQYF

v_gene: TRBV28
j_gene: TRBJ2-2
len: 12
CDR3aa: CASSFYTGELFF

v_gene: TRBV19
j_gene: TRBJ1-1
len: 12
CDR3aa: CASTIDSSEAFF

v_gene: TRBV7-9
j_gene: TRBJ1-1
len: 15
CDR3aa: CASSLVVGGRTEAFF

v_gene: TRBV7-2
j_gene: TRBJ1-1
len: 13
CDR3aa: CASSPVTYTEAFF

v_gene: TRBV18
j_gene: TRBJ2-2
len: 14
CDR3aa: CASSPQGNTGELFF